The 5 T cell receptor beta chains below come from one sample, sequenced in a study of blood T cell repertoires in COVID-19. Sequencing used immunoSEQ multiplex PCR; TCRdb keeps in-frame clones, though not all of them. The table shows about 100,000 clones, with less than 90% occurring only once. Sequenced material: peripheral blood. The receptors were gathered from an elderly man with acute or convalescent COVID-19.

This clone occurred a few times. CDR3 DNA: TGTGCCAGCAGCTTACTAAGGAACACCGGGGAGCTGTTTTTT. It specifies CASSLLRNTGELFF. The V and J genes are TRBV7-2 and TRBJ2-2; D call uncertain. This CDR3 contains 14 residues. Germline V gene data show CDR1 as SGHTA and CDR2 as FQGNSA. V lost 2 bases to trimming and J lost 1 base, with 5 bases between them. The whole variable domain, remainder taken from reference TRBV7-2 and TRBJ2-2, is GAGVSQSPSNKVTEKGKDVELRCDPISGHTALYWYRQSLGQGLEFLIYFQGNSAPDKSGLPSDRFSAERTGGSVSTLTIQRTQQEDSAVYLCASSLLRNTGELFFGEGSRLTVL.

The chain couples TRBV6-1 to TRBJ2-2; TRBD2 agrees at 7 bases. CDR3 size: 16 residues. Per germline, CDR1 MNHNS and CDR2 SASEGT. Trimming at V came to 4 bases and at J to 4 bases, leaving 9 bases not matched to a gene. CDR3 DNA sequence: TGTGCCAGCAGTGTGCGGGGGTTCCAGGGCACCGGGGAGCTGTTTTTT. It specifies CASSVRGFQGTGELFF.

The chain joins TRBV28 to TRBJ1-1; no definite D call. The CDR3 loop spans 15 amino acids. The germline V gene has CDR1 MDHEN and CDR2 SYDVKM. V lost 10 bases to trimming and J lost 2 bases, with 20 bases between them. CDR3 coding DNA: TGTGCCATCACCCTCGGAGGACGGAAAAACACTGAAGCTTTCTTT. Translated: CAITLGGRKNTEAFF.

V gene TRBV9 combines with J gene TRBJ1-2; TRBD1 might be the D (6 bases). The CDR3 spans 15 residues. Between the trimmed V and J ends, which lost 0 bases and 0 bases, there was a span of 9 bases. CDR1 is SGDLS, CDR2 YYNGEE, per germline. The CDR3 loop reads CASSVEAGANYGYTF. CDR3 DNA sequence: TGTGCCAGCAGCGTAGAGGCAGGGGCTAACTATGGCTACACCTTC. Based on the CDR3 plus reference TRBV9 and TRBJ1-2, the full variable domain is DSGVTQTPKHLITATGQRVTLRCSPRSGDLSVYWYQQSLDQGLQFLIQYYNGEERAKGNILERFSAQQFPDLHSELNLSSLELGDSALYFCASSVEAGANYGYTFGSGTRLTVV.

This chain connects TRBV19 to TRBJ2-1; D unclear. The CDR3 is 13 residues long. Trimming pared 3 bases from V and 6 bases from J, leaving 9 bases between. In germline, CDR1 is LNHDA, CDR2 SQIVND (reference sequence). The chain's CDR3 is CASSMAPFNEQFF. Here the CDR3 DNA reads TGTGCCAGTAGTATGGCCCCCTTCAATGAGCAGTTCTTC.